The 18 T cell receptor beta chains presented below share a single source sample, sequenced in a study of blood T cell repertoires in COVID-19. Data came from immunoSEQ multiplex PCR; TCRdb stores just in-frame clones and leaves some out. The sample carries 200,000 to 250,000 clones, roughly 81% recorded once. Sequenced input: peripheral blood. The receptors derive from a woman aged 50 to 60 with active or convalescent COVID-19.

This clone was picked up a small number of times. This sequence joins TRBV19 and TRBJ2-1, with D hard to call. Trimming took 4 bases from V and 4 from J, leaving 8 bases between them. Germline assignment: CDR1 LNHDA and CDR2 SQIVND (reference sequence). There are 13 residues in the CDR3. The CDR3, as DNA: TGTGCCAGTAGTACAACACATTACAATGAGCAGTTCTTC. Its protein product is CASSTTHYNEQFF.

The table lists this clone with a count of one. The chain is built from TRBV7-8 and TRBJ1-1; D is possibly TRBD1 (5 bases). This CDR3 comprises 16 residues. From germline, CDR1 is SGHVS and CDR2 FQNEAQ. The V gene lost 1 base and the J gene lost 0 bases, with 12 bases spanning the gap. The CDR3 DNA is TGTGCCAGCAGCTTAGTCCCCCCAGGGATGAACACTGAAGCTTTCTTT. This translates into CASSLVPPGMNTEAFF.

The rearrangement uses TRBV19 and TRBJ2-2; 7 nucleotides align to TRBD2. This CDR3 is built from 13 residues. Germline V gene lookup returns CDR1 LNHDA and CDR2 SQIVND (reference sequence). With 9 bases clipped from V and 6 bases from J, the junction kept 7 bases outside the gene matches. The CDR3 DNA follows: TGTGCCAGCGTGGGGAGGGCCCCCGGGGAGCTGTTTTTT. Amino acid sequence: CASVGRAPGELFF.

V is TRBV5-1 and J is TRBJ2-6; no clear D gene. The CDR3 extends over 17 amino acids. V lost 5 bases and J 0 bases, leaving 15 bases between the germline ends. CDR1 and CDR2 from the germline V gene are SGHRS and YFSETQ. Here the CDR3 reads CASRAGWRSSGANVLTF. The CDR3 coding sequence is TGCGCCAGCAGGGCCGGTTGGCGGAGCTCTGGGGCCAACGTCCTGACTTTC.

The gene calls are TRBV5-6 and TRBJ2-1; maybe TRBD1 (6 bases). The CDR3 is 15 residues long. The V gene's germline CDR1 is SGHDT and CDR2 YYEEEE. Trimming pared 2 bases from V and 2 bases from J, leaving 11 bases between. CDR3 nucleotides: TGTGCCAGCAGCTTTAGAGGGGGAACCTACAATGAGCAGTTCTTC. This codes for CASSFRGGTYNEQFF.

This clone was detected only once. The V call is TRBV27, the J call TRBJ1-5, with D possibly TRBD1 on 5 matching bases. Trimming pared 3 bases from V and 11 bases from J, leaving 14 bases between. Per germline, CDR1 MNHEY and CDR2 SMNVEV (reference sequence). This CDR3 region has 13 residues. The CDR3 DNA reads TGTGCCAGCAGTTTGGTAGGCTCGGGGGCCCAGCATTTT. Protein sequence: CASSLVGSGAQHF.

The chain is built from TRBV27 and TRBJ1-1; D not resolved. Germline V gene sequence: CDR1 MNHEY, CDR2 SMNVEV (reference sequence). The CDR3 is 15 residues long. V was trimmed by 5 bases and J by 7 bases, leaving 20 bases between them. CDR3 in amino acids: CASSEMVGQTIEAFF. In DNA form, the CDR3 reads TGTGCCAGCAGTGAGATGGTAGGGCAGACTATTGAAGCTTTCTTT.

V and J are TRBV28 and TRBJ1-5; D remains unclear. CDR1 and CDR2 from the germline V gene are MDHEN and SYDVKM. There are 15 residues in the CDR3. The germline V and J ends were trimmed by 6 bases and 3 bases, with 15 bases remaining between them. The CDR3, as DNA: TGTGCCAGCAGCCAATACCTGGGCCCCAATCAGCCCCAGCATTTT. It yields the protein CASSQYLGPNQPQHF.

The V and J genes are TRBV28 and TRBJ1-2; D is ambiguous. Germline CDR1 and CDR2: MDHEN and SYDVKM. V lost 3 bases to trimming and J lost 3 bases, with 11 bases between them. The CDR3 is 14 amino acids. CDR3 region: CASSFTEGYYGYTF. CDR3 sequence (DNA): TGTGCCAGCAGTTTTACAGAGGGCTACTATGGCTACACCTTC.

The gene calls are TRBV18 and TRBJ2-3; D not resolved. V lost 3 bases and J lost 4, with 11 bases in between. Germline CDR1 and CDR2: KGHSH and LQKENI. The CDR3 spans 14 residues. DNA of the CDR3: TGTGCCAGCTCACCCCCTGGAGTTTCAGATACGCAGTATTTT. It translates to CASSPPGVSDTQYF.

The J gene is TRBJ1-4, the V gene TRBV28; TRBD1 aligns across 7 bases. CDR1 and CDR2 from the germline V gene are MDHEN and SYDVKM. V was pared by 3 bases and J by 10 bases, with 8 bases of the junction left unmatched. The CDR3 consists of 14 residues. CDR3 protein: CASSLGQRILKLFF. The CDR3 region has the DNA TGTGCCAGCAGTTTGGGACAGCGGATCCTAAAACTGTTTTTT.

The chain uses TRBV25-1 and TRBJ1-6, with 10 positions matching TRBD1. CDR3 length: 15 amino acids. Germline V gene lookup returns CDR1 MGHDK and CDR2 SYGVNS. Trimming took 1 base from V and 8 from J; bases not matched to a gene: 2. The CDR3 nucleotides are TGTGCCAGCAGTGAATGGACAGGGGGGGATTCACCCCTCCACTTT. Protein product: CASSEWTGGDSPLHF.

The gene calls are TRBV24-1 and TRBJ1-5; a possible D gene is TRBD1 (5 bases). From germline, CDR1 is KGHDR and CDR2 SFDVKD. The CDR3 runs 15 residues. The ends were cut back, 7 bases at V and 5 bases at J, with 17 bases in the middle. The CDR3: CATSAPGGTDQPQHF. In nucleotides, the CDR3 is TGTGCCACCAGCGCCCCAGGAGGGACTGATCAGCCCCAGCATTTT.

As regards this clone: No conserved phenylalanine or tryptophan is present at the end of the CDR3, so a read error is the likely explanation. It is unclear where the CDR3 begins or ends on the DNA, so no DNA is shown, and the CDR3 is as TCRdb lists it. This chain connects TRBV19 to TRBJ1-2. In germline, CDR1 is LNHDA, CDR2 SQIVND (reference sequence). Termini included, the CDR3 measures 14 amino acids. CDR3 amino acids: CASSMAAQSGRLFI.

The chain links TRBV7-3 to TRBJ1-1; unclear D gene. Germline loops: CDR1 SGHTA, CDR2 FQGTGA. CDR3 length equals 13 residues. V was shortened by 5 bases and J by 4 bases, with 11 bases between the two germline ends. CDR3 bases: TGTGCCAGCAGCGGTGCAGAGGGCACTGAAGCTTTCTTT. Residues: CASSGAEGTEAFF.

The V call is TRBV5-8, the J call TRBJ1-5; 7 nucleotides match TRBD1. Losses at the gene ends were 0 bases for V and 10 bases for J; bases not matched to a gene: 7. Looked up from germline, CDR1 is SGHTS and CDR2 is YDEGEE. This CDR3 contains 14 residues. The CDR3 loop is CASSLERGRSPQHF. CDR3 in DNA: TGTGCCAGCAGCTTGGAAAGGGGGCGCTCCCCCCAGCATTTT.

V and J are TRBV6-5 and TRBJ2-7; D is unresolved. Looked up from germline, CDR1 is MNHEY and CDR2 is SVGAGI. The germline V and J ends were trimmed by 0 bases and 2 bases, with 5 bases remaining between them. The CDR3 has 13 amino acids. As DNA, the CDR3 is TGTGCCAGCAGTTACTCGCGGCCCTACGAGCAGTACTTC. It translates to CASSYSRPYEQYF.

In its sample, this clone was seen once. This chain joins TRBV5-1 and TRBJ2-6, with a weak D call TRBD2 (5 bases). V was trimmed by 4 bases and J by 4 bases, leaving 15 bases between them. The CDR3 covers 16 residues. The V gene's germline CDR1 is SGHRS and CDR2 YFSETQ. The DNA of the CDR3 is TGCGCCAGCAGCGAGTCCCTAACGGGGGGGGCCAACGTCCTGACTTTC. The encoded protein is CASSESLTGGANVLTF.